This T cell receptor beta chain was sequenced in a study of blood T cell dynamics during melanoma immunotherapy. Overall study: First-line therapy was either pembrolizumab or nivolumab with ipilimumab for metastatic melanoma.

The protocol was immunoSEQ multiplex PCR, while the TCRdb copy is restricted to in-frame clones and leaves out a portion. This table holds roughly 13,000 clones, approximately 90% found once. This CDR3 region has 15 residues. Germline-derived CDR1 and CDR2 are MNHEY and SVGAGI. V was clipped by 6 bases and J by 1 base, with 15 bases between them. Time point indicated: pre-treatment baseline. This receptor was taken from a human donor with melanoma. The V call is TRBV6-5, the J call TRBJ1-2, with D perhaps TRBD1 (6 bases). Sequences were derived from effector memory CD8+ T cells from blood, sampled from a patient treated with checkpoint blockade. CDR3 residues: CASSPNGGLNYGYTF. DNA of the CDR3: TGTGCCAGCAGCCCCAACGGGGGGCTTAACTATGGCTACACCTTC.